Given below is one TCR beta chain in context. This specimen belongs to a study of blood T cell repertoires in COVID-19. At the level of the study: PBMCs, B-cell-depleted T cells, or T cells were the source of the cDNA or gDNA that made up the material.

In the study's own analysis: Estimated nucleated cell counts came from reference gene primer amplification. This table comes from immunoSEQ multiplex PCR, and its TCRdb copy is limited to in-frame clones, with some not included. That table supplies the V and J calls and clone size; D and trimming were determined from the DNA. The sample yields about 300,000 clones, roughly nine tenths seen once. Deletions cut 2 bases from V and 3 bases from J, with 23 bases between. The length of the CDR3 is 19 residues. Per the germline V gene, CDR1 is MNHEY and CDR2 is SMNVEV (reference sequence). During active infection, Seattle patients enrolled and were then monitored through disease.

This rearrangement joins TRBV27 to TRBJ2-1; possible D gene TRBD1, 6 bases. This TCR was recovered from a woman aged 30 to 39 with COVID-19, enrolled during active disease. Sequencing was done on a sample of peripheral blood. The DNA for the CDR3 is TGTGCCAGCAGTTTAGACCGAACCCGCCGGGACAAGCGCTACAATGAGCAGTTCTTC. This codes for CASSLDRTRRDKRYNEQFF.